This T cell receptor beta chain stems from a study of blood T cells in healthy people across ages. Findings and caveats of the study: In long-lived donors, naive CD4+ cell counts and diversity exceeded those of aged donors.

A sample-barcoded 5' primer and a J-beta primer mix were used in a second PCR of roughly 7 to 11 cycles. TCRdb itself ran the 5' RACE reads through MiXCR, one entry per CDR3 protein. The sample has 1.5 million to 2 million distinct CDR3 sequences, about 30% seen once. V lost 0 bases and J 7 bases, leaving 9 bases between the germline ends. The CDR3 length is 13 residues. Germline CDR1 and CDR2: DFQATT and SNEGSKA (reference sequence). To note about this clonotype: Its antigen is not identified.

The specimen was blood. The rearrangement joins TRBV20-1 to TRBJ1-4, with TRBD1 as a possible D gene (5 bases). The source is a woman in her twenties or thirties in good health. This CDR3 is CSARDPQGEKLFF. CDR3 bases: TGCAGTGCTAGAGATCCTCAGGGTGAAAAACTGTTTTTT.